The text below deals with one TCR beta chain. Its cognate antigen has yet to be identified. No base-level quality is on record; no much larger clone is a single base apart. The record originates from a study of naive and memory T cell subsets (dated by TCRdb to 2015 to 2018). As for the study more broadly: An open-source, UMI-based TCR alpha and beta sequencing pipeline was applied to sorted naive and memory peripheral blood T cell subsets. The results of the functional CMV T cell responses matched the IgG serology results in every case. RNA was DNase-treated and reverse transcribed with TCR constant-region primers, mostly using SuperScript III.

Library preparation employed UMI-ligation and nested PCR. The beta constant-region primer was an equimolar mix of two oligonucleotides covering both TRBC1 and TRBC2. The ligated cDNA went through four rounds of PCR with nested alpha and beta constant-region primers together with the SP2 primer. A single-stranded oligonucleotide containing the SP2 primer and a 12-nucleotide UMI was joined to the 3' end of the cDNA by T4 RNA ligase 1. The ligation reaction was kept at 16 degrees C for about 19-25 hours. PCR2 was typically run as a SYBR Green qPCR and stopped at a predetermined threshold to prevent over-amplification. Apart from the first purification, every purification step used Agencourt AMPure XP magnetic beads. Library quantification was done by Qubit, followed by a TapeStation check on which the main peak was expected at around 650 bp. Sequencing of the pooled libraries was done on an Illumina MiSeq using v2 2x251 paired-end kits, which typically yielded about 1-2 million reads per sample. Each sample's library went into the pool at roughly 4 nM, and 5-7% PhiX was added to help with cluster recognition. The paper's data handling went like this. FASTQ reads processed by Demultiplexor were assigned V and J genes by Decombinator through tag matching that tolerated a single base-pair mismatch. By using UMIs, Collapsinator corrected both sequencing errors and the frequency errors caused by PCR heterogeneity. TCRs were translated and CDR3s were extracted from the conserved cysteine to the FGXG phenylalanine by CDR3Translator, with non-productive sequences being flagged. Gini, Shannon entropy and inverse Simpson indices were computed after subsampling the repertoires to the same number of UMI-defined TCRs. Within the linear range, a power law was fitted to clonotype abundance distributions using maximum likelihood. When run on a single naive CD8 sample, MIGEC and the pipeline yielded similar UMI counts, similar unique TCR numbers and similar clonal distributions. Repertoires were searched for 7,000 to 7,500 CMV-associated CDR3 sequences compiled from VDJdb and a published dataset. The public reads were run again by TCRdb, first through fastp at Q25 and then through MiXCR, and only productive beta chains were kept. Rows with a matching CDR3 protein are joined into one entry that keeps the most common DNA and genes. It is TCRdb's table, rather than the study itself, that gives the V and J calls and clone size. The sample table shows approximately 31,000 distinct CDR3 sequences, and under 20% are seen once. About 3% of the sample lies in the top ten.

Broader findings and caveats from the paper: The repertoire findings for the naive and memory subsets could not be validated against a ground truth, as none was available. A power law was followed by TCR abundance, with an exponent that differed between naive and memory subsets but was consistent across the three individuals. Gini index rose and Shannon and inverse Simpson diversity fell from naive through CM, EM and EMRA in both CD4 and CD8 cells. RNA-based TCR counts may be affected by expression changes linked to T cell activation and differentiation. Single alpha or beta chain sequences, rather than paired alpha/beta receptors, were used to define clonotypes. Following error correction, more than 90% of naive TCR sequences occurred only once, which made naive abundance distributions much steeper than those of memory subsets.

Separate amplification of TCR alpha and beta chain libraries was performed from the second PCR step onward. The CMV status of each donor was determined by measuring IFNgamma production from CD4+ T cells after fresh PBMCs had been stimulated overnight with CMV viral lysate. CD4 T cells were positively selected with Miltenyi beads, followed by positive selection of CD8 T cells from the CD4-negative fraction. After staining for CD3, CD4, CD8, CD45RA, CD27 and a live/dead dye, cells were sorted on a BD Aria II into four subsets based on CD45RA and CD27. The sorting gate for effector memory cells was CD45RA-CD27-, and the sorting gate for EMRA cells was CD45RA+CD27-. A few healthy volunteers provided blood, and the blood of each volunteer was split into CD4 and CD8 T cells and then into four differentiation subsets. Approximately 130 ml of peripheral blood was drawn per donor, and PBMC were isolated by Ficoll-Paque PLUS density-gradient centrifugation. Sorted cells were lysed in RLT buffer, after which RNA was extracted using a Qiagen RNeasy kit and stored at -80 degrees C.

Per the germline V gene (reference sequence), DFQATT is the CDR1 and SNEGSKA is the CDR2. Relative to germline, V is 5 bases shorter and J is 9 bases shorter, with 11 bases between their ends. The CDR3 goes from the cysteine to the phenylalanine over 11 residues. The CDR3 DNA has 33 bases and is translated from base 1. The sample taken for sequencing was effector memory CD4+ T cells from blood. The label giving this sample's cell subset or site can be read as: effector memory, CD45RA- CD27-. The sequence came from a human donor in good health. This chain joins TRBV20-1 to TRBJ2-1; matching of 6 bases hints at TRBD2 as the D gene. Here is the DNA: TGCAGTGCTCGACTAGTTTCTGAGCAGTTCTTC. Translated, this is CSARLVSEQFF.